These 21 T cell receptor beta chains were all obtained from the same sample, sequenced in a study of OX40 agonist ivuxolimab in advanced cancers. Clones were sequenced by immunoSEQ multiplex PCR, and TCRdb holds only the in-frame ones, with some missing. The sample contains just over 90,000 clones, roughly 90% of which appear only once. Sequencing used CD4+ or CD8+ T cells sorted from blood, obtained in a trial of the OX40 agonist ivuxolimab. The receptor source for this set is an adult with an advanced solid tumor such as melanoma, head and neck, liver or kidney cancer.

The rearrangement links TRBV18 to TRBJ2-7; no definite D call. V dropped 3 bases and J dropped 2 bases, with 8 bases sitting between them. CDR1 and CDR2 (germline): KGHSH, LQKENI. CDR3 length: 13 residues. Here the CDR3 DNA reads TGTGCCAGCTCACCTGGCGTAGCCTACGAGCAGTACTTC. Translated, it gives CASSPGVAYEQYF. Together with reference TRBV18 and TRBJ2-7, the CDR3 gives the full variable domain: NAGVMQNPRHLVRRRGQEARLRCSPMKGHSHVYWYRQLPEEGLKFMVYLQKENIIDESGMPKERFSAEFPKEGPSILRIQQVVRGDSAAYFCASSPGVAYEQYFGPGTRLTVT.

The chain combines TRBV19 with TRBJ2-1; no firm D call. This CDR3 has 14 amino acids. The ends were cut back, 1 base at V and 1 base at J, with 5 bases in the middle. The germline gives CDR1 LNHDA, CDR2 SQIVND (reference sequence). CDR3 region: CASSIADSYNEQFF. The CDR3 DNA follows: TGTGCCAGTAGTATAGCGGATTCCTACAATGAGCAGTTCTTC.

The V call is TRBV19, the J call TRBJ1-6, with a tentative D call TRBD1 (6 bases). Germline V gene sequence: CDR1 LNHDA, CDR2 SQIVND (reference sequence). CDR3 length: 16 amino acids. The V and J ends lost 5 bases and 3 bases respectively, with 14 bases between them. CDR3 in DNA: TGTGCCAGTAGTTCCAAGACAGGTTACTATAATTCACCCCTCCACTTT. It encodes CASSSKTGYYNSPLHF.

This clone was recorded a few times. This chain links TRBV27 with TRBJ1-1; D is unresolved. Trimming cost V 8 bases and J 1 base, with 11 bases left between them. Germline V gene lookup returns CDR1 MNHEY and CDR2 SMNVEV (reference sequence). This CDR3 contains 13 residues. The CDR3 region is CASSSGENTEAFF. The CDR3 DNA is TGTGCCAGCTCATCAGGCGAGAACACTGAAGCTTTCTTT.

This clone came up a few times. The chain joins TRBV4-1 to TRBJ1-1; D is undetermined. The CDR3 contains 14 residues. V was clipped by 2 bases and J by 1 base, with 8 bases between them. Germline values: CDR1 MGHRA, CDR2 YSYEKL. The CDR3 here is CASSQPTGNTEAFF. The CDR3 bases are TGCGCCAGCAGCCAACCGACGGGGAACACTGAAGCTTTCTTT.

This sequence joins TRBV7-6 and TRBJ2-3; unclear D gene. The CDR3 runs to 13 residues. CDR1 and CDR2 from the germline V gene are SGHVS and FNYEAQ. The germline V and J ends were trimmed by 2 bases and 11 bases, with 14 bases remaining between them. CDR3 region: CASSLTPGREQYF. Written as DNA, the CDR3 is TGTGCCAGCAGCTTAACACCGGGCCGTGAGCAGTATTTT.

The rearrangement links TRBV19 to TRBJ2-7; 9 nucleotides line up with TRBD2. The CDR3 is made up of 16 amino acids. The germline gives CDR1 LNHDA, CDR2 SQIVND (reference sequence). Losses at the gene ends were 5 bases for V and 0 bases for J; bases not matched to a gene: 8. In nucleotides, the CDR3 is TGTGCCAGTAGTGCCGCGGGGGGGTCAAACTCCTACGAGCAGTACTTC. Translating gives CASSAAGGSNSYEQYF.

This rearrangement joins TRBV15 to TRBJ1-4; D may be TRBD1 (5 bases). Trimming took 3 bases from V and 2 from J, leaving 10 bases between them. CDR1 is LNHNV, CDR2 YYDKDF, per germline (reference sequence). CDR3 size: 15 residues. The CDR3 nucleotides read TGTGCCACCAGCAGGGGGCAAGGGACTAATGAAAAACTGTTTTTT. As protein: CATSRGQGTNEKLFF.

The rearrangement uses TRBV5-8 and TRBJ2-3; no clear D gene. The CDR3 has 16 residues. V gave up 2 bases and J gave up 0 bases, with 13 bases separating them. Germline V gene lookup returns CDR1 SGHTS and CDR2 YDEGEE. The CDR3 is CASSFFEATSTDTQYF. The CDR3 DNA reads TGTGCCAGCAGCTTTTTTGAGGCCACTAGCACAGATACGCAGTATTTT.

This chain connects TRBV4-1 to TRBJ2-5; TRBD2 matches 8 bases. J was trimmed by 5 bases and V by 0 bases; bases with no gene match: 2. Germline CDR1 MGHRA, CDR2 YSYEKL. CDR3 length: 14 amino acids. The CDR3 DNA is TGCGCCAGCAGCCAAGACTCGGGGGGGGAGACCCAGTACTTC. The encoded protein is CASSQDSGGETQYF.

The chain links TRBV19 to TRBJ1-2; D gene unclear. Trimming took 4 bases from V and 6 from J, leaving 9 bases between them. This CDR3 has 12 residues. Germline loops: CDR1 LNHDA, CDR2 SQIVND (reference sequence). CDR3 DNA sequence: TGTGCCAGTAGTAGACACCCGAATGGCTACACCTTC. Translated, it gives CASSRHPNGYTF.

The chain recombines TRBV9 with TRBJ2-3, with D maybe TRBD1 (5 bases). V lost 0 bases and J 4 bases, leaving 18 bases between the germline ends. The CDR3 spans 17 residues. The germline gives CDR1 SGDLS, CDR2 YYNGEE. Here the CDR3 DNA reads TGTGCCAGCAGCGTAGTACAGGACCCTAATTACTCAGATACGCAGTATTTT. Its translation is CASSVVQDPNYSDTQYF. The full variable domain, with the rest looked up from reference TRBV9 and TRBJ2-3, is DSGVTQTPKHLITATGQRVTLRCSPRSGDLSVYWYQQSLDQGLQFLIQYYNGEERAKGNILERFSAQQFPDLHSELNLSSLELGDSALYFCASSVVQDPNYSDTQYFGPGTRLTVL.

Written as DNA, the CDR3 is TGTGCCAGCTCACCATTCTCACAGGGGATATGGGAAATTAGCAAAGAGACCCAGTACTTC. Amino acids: CASSPFSQGIWEISKETQYF. The chain joins TRBV18 to TRBJ2-5; 7 bases are shared with TRBD1. Losses at the gene ends were 2 bases for V and 3 bases for J; bases not matched to a gene: 21. CDR3 length equals 20 residues. CDR1 KGHSH and CDR2 LQKENI come from the germline V gene.

The J gene is TRBJ2-3, the V gene TRBV5-1; 8 nucleotides line up with TRBD2. The V gene's germline CDR1 is SGHRS and CDR2 YFSETQ. The CDR3 consists of 19 residues. Trimming removed 3 bases from V and 0 bases from J; junction bases left unmatched: 15. This CDR3 reads CASSSLLAEHLFSTDTQYF. For the CDR3, the DNA is TGCGCCAGCAGCTCACTACTAGCGGAACATTTGTTTAGCACAGATACGCAGTATTTT.

This chain links TRBV6-5 with TRBJ2-1; 8 bases line up with TRBD1. Unmatched junction bases numbered 8, after V lost 6 bases and J lost 4 bases. Germline CDR1 MNHEY, CDR2 SVGAGI. The CDR3 is 15 amino acids. The CDR3, as DNA: TGTGCCAGCAGCCAGGGACAGGCCCCTTACAATGAGCAGTTCTTC. It is translated as CASSQGQAPYNEQFF.

The V gene is TRBV7-8, the J gene TRBJ2-1; 10 bases fit TRBD2. The germline V gene has CDR1 SGHVS and CDR2 FQNEAQ. CDR3 length: 15 amino acids. J was trimmed by 2 bases and V by 5 bases; bases with no gene match: 3. DNA for the CDR3: TGTGCCAGCAGCGTCAGCGGGAGGGCCTACAATGAGCAGTTCTTC. Translated, it gives CASSVSGRAYNEQFF.

The J gene is TRBJ2-1, the V gene TRBV4-1, with D perhaps TRBD2 (6 bases). V was shortened by 4 bases and J by 8 bases, with 12 bases between the two germline ends. Germline CDR1 MGHRA, CDR2 YSYEKL. There are 13 residues in the CDR3. The CDR3 is CASSPLRRDEQFF. DNA of the CDR3: TGCGCCAGCAGCCCCCTGAGGAGGGATGAGCAGTTCTTC.

The genes are TRBV6-4 and TRBJ1-1; D unresolved. Germline loops: CDR1 MRHNA, CDR2 SNTAGT. Trimming removed 5 bases from V and 4 bases from J, with 17 bases in between. The CDR3 runs to 15 residues. CDR3 sequence reads: CASSPPPNGSTEAFF. The CDR3 DNA is TGTGCCAGCAGTCCTCCCCCCAATGGTTCCACTGAAGCTTTCTTT.

V gene TRBV2 combines with J gene TRBJ1-2; 9 bases line up with TRBD1. V shed 1 base and J 4 bases; nucleotides not matched to a gene: 4. CDR1 SNHLY and CDR2 FYNNEI come from the germline V gene. The CDR3 loop spans 15 amino acids. The DNA of the CDR3 is TGTGCCAGCAGTGAAGACAGGGGGCGCGGCTATGGCTACACCTTC. Residues: CASSEDRGRGYGYTF.

V and J are TRBV13 and TRBJ1-1; D not resolved. Germline CDR1 is PRHDT and CDR2 is FYEKMQ (reference sequence). The CDR3 has 15 residues. Trimming removed 4 bases from V and 4 bases from J, with 16 bases in between. The CDR3 region has the DNA TGTGCCAGCAGCTCTCCGAGCGCGTTTCGCACTGAAGCTTTCTTT. Translating it yields CASSSPSAFRTEAFF.

V and J are TRBV27 and TRBJ2-7; D gene ambiguous. Germline V gives CDR1 MNHEY, CDR2 SMNVEV (reference sequence). This CDR3 is 11 amino acids long. V was clipped by 3 bases and J by 6 bases, with 6 bases between them. CDR3 coding DNA: TGTGCCAGCAGTTTTGGTTCCGAGCAGTACTTC. Translation gives CASSFGSEQYF.